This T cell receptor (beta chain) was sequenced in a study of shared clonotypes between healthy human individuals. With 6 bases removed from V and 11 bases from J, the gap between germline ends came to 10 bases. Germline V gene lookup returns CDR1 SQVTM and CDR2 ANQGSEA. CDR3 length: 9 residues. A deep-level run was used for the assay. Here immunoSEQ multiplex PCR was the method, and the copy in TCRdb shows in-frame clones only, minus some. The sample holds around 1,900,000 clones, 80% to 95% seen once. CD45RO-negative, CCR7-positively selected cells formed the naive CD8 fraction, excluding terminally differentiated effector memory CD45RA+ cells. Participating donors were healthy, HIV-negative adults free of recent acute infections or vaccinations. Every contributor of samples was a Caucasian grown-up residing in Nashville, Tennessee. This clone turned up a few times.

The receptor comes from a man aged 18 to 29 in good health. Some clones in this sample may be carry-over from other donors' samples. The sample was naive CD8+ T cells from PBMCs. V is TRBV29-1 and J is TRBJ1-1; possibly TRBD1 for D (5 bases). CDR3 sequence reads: CSVGGLAFF. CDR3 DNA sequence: TGCAGCGTGGGGGGGTTGGCTTTCTTT. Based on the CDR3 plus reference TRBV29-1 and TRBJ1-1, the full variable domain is SAVISQKPSRDICQRGTSLTIQCQVDSQVTMMFWYRQQPGQSLTLIATANQGSEATYESGFVIDKFPISRPNLTFSTLTVSNMSPEDSSIYLCSVGGLAFFGQGTRLTVV.